This is a list of T cell receptor beta chains from one sample in a study of shared clonotypes between healthy human individuals. Clones were read by immunoSEQ multiplex PCR, and TCRdb kept only the in-frame ones, dropping some. Of roughly 2.6 million clones listed, around 90% are singletons. The sequencing input was naive CD4+ T cells sorted from blood. These receptors were collected from a man aged 18 to 30 in good health. CDR3s include the opening cysteine and the closing phenylalanine or tryptophan. D genes are given only for firm matches. Only some rows state a clone size, as once, few, many or a class for expanded clones.

D,size,V,J,length,DNA,CDR3
.,.,TRBV2,TRBJ1-1,14,TGTGCCAGCAGGGGGCATCGGGAGGACACTGAAGCTTTCTTT,CASRGHREDTEAFF
TRBD1,.,TRBV7-3,TRBJ2-3,15,TGTGCCAGCAGCTTGGGACAGGGACTCACAGATACGCAGTATTTT,CASSLGQGLTDTQYF
.,.,TRBV6-1,TRBJ2-2,15,TGTGCCAGCAGAGCCGGGAGAGTGAACACCGGGGAGCTGTTTTTT,CASRAGRVNTGELFF
.,.,TRBV28,TRBJ1-4,15,TGTGCCAGCAGTCCAAGGGACGGATTTAATGAAAAACTGTTTTTT,CASSPRDGFNEKLFF
TRBD2,.,TRBV2,TRBJ2-1,13,TGTGCCAGCGGACTAGACTTTGGGGATGAGCAGTTCTTC,CASGLDFGDEQFF
TRBD1,few,TRBV5-1,TRBJ1-1,14,TGCGCCAGCAGCCCTCAGGGGGCGCCGACTGAAGCTTTCTTT,CASSPQGAPTEAFF
TRBD1,.,TRBV12-5,TRBJ1-5,15,TGTGCTAGTGGTCCGGGACAGATGGAGAATCAGCCCCAGCATTTT,CASGPGQMENQPQHF
.,.,TRBV6-1,TRBJ1-3,15,TGTGCCATCACCAGGGGCAGCGACTCTGGAAACACCATATATTTT,CAITRGSDSGNTIYF
.,.,TRBV14,TRBJ2-3,15,TGTGCCAGCAGCCAAAGGACACCGAGCACAGATACGCAGTATTTT,CASSQRTPSTDTQYF
.,.,TRBV28,TRBJ2-7,11,TGTGCCAGCAGGGACAAGTACGAGCAGTACTTC,CASRDKYEQYF
.,.,TRBV18,TRBJ2-7,14,TGTGCCAGCTCCCCCGGGCAGGGGTCCAACGAGCAGTACTTC,CASSPGQGSNEQYF
TRBD1,.,TRBV28,TRBJ1-5,16,TGTGCCAGCAGCCTGGGGACAGGCCAAGTAAATCAGCCCCAGCATTTT,CASSLGTGQVNQPQHF
.,.,TRBV10-2,TRBJ1-1,11,TGCGCCAGCAGTGAGTCGCGGGGGGCTTTCTTT,CASSESRGAFF